The sequence of this T cell receptor (beta chain) was determined in a study of shared clonotypes between healthy human individuals. The CDR3 runs 14 residues. V shed 3 bases and J shed 3 bases, with 11 bases lying between them. Germline V gene data show CDR1 as LNHDA and CDR2 as SQIVND (reference sequence). The assay was immunoSEQ multiplex PCR, and TCRdb's table has in-frame clones only and misses some. Found here are 800,000 to 1,200,000 clones, 75% to 80% of them singletons; the top ten hold approximately 0.5%. This clone was picked up many times. V gene TRBV19 combines with J gene TRBJ1-2; the D is unclear. Material: memory CD4+ T cells from PBMCs. Subset denoted: CD45RA-negative fraction. This TCR derives from a man between 18 and 29 years old in good health. Some clones in this sample may be carry-over from other donors' samples. CDR3 nucleotides: TGTGCCAGTAGTATCGACCTGGGGTACTATGGCTACACCTTC. It specifies CASSIDLGYYGYTF.